These 4 T cell receptor beta chains came from one sample sequenced in a study of T cells in Graves' hyperthyroidism and ophthalmopathy. Authors of the study amplified TCR beta CDR3 regions from RNA transcripts. Carried out on the TCR CDR3, a first-round RT-PCR used the HTBI primer set. TCRdb re-derived calls from the multiplex PCR reads in MiXCR, one entry per CDR3 protein. The data contain 530,000 or so distinct CDR3 sequences, around 45% of them singletons. Input material: peripheral blood or thyroid tissue (not recorded which). The receptors shown here come from a young woman with Graves' hyperthyroidism.

This clonotype was counted a few times. V gene TRBV4-2 combines with J gene TRBJ2-6, with 14 bases aligning to TRBD2. Germline V gives CDR1 LGHNA, CDR2 YNFKEQ. V lost 3 bases and J lost 2; bases outside the gene matches: 9. The CDR3 runs to 20 residues. The DNA for the CDR3 is TGTGCCAGCAGCCATCGACAGACTAGCGGGAGGGCCGCTGGGGCCAACGTCCTGACTTTC. This codes for CASSHRQTSGRAAGANVLTF.

V usage is TRBV29-1 and J usage is TRBJ1-2; 7 nucleotides match TRBD1. J gave up 5 bases and V 8 bases, and 5 bases lay outside the gene matches. The germline V gene has CDR1 SQVTM and CDR2 ANQGSEA. This CDR3 contains 11 residues. The CDR3 here is CSYGTVYGYTF. DNA of the CDR3: TGCAGCTATGGGACAGTTTATGGCTACACCTTC.

This rearrangement joins TRBV7-6 to TRBJ2-1; either TRBD1 or TRBD2 may fit D (5 bases each). The DNA end lines up better with TRBJ2-7; the J call may be wrong. Germline assignment: CDR1 SGHVS and CDR2 FNYEAQ. CDR3 length: 17 residues. The CDR3 nucleotides read TGTGCCAGCAGCTTAGAGGGGTCGGGGACGCATTACAATGAGCAGTACTTC. This codes for CASSLEGSGTHYNEQYF.

The chain has TRBV7-3 and TRBJ1-2, with no clear D. The germline V and J ends were trimmed by 3 bases and 8 bases, with 13 bases remaining between them. This CDR3 has 13 amino acids. The V gene's germline CDR1 is SGHTA and CDR2 FQGTGA. CDR3 DNA: TGTGCCAGCAGCTTCGGACGGTATCGGGGCTACACCTTC. Amino acid sequence: CASSFGRYRGYTF.